This T cell receptor beta chain is drawn from a study of T cells after posttransplantation cyclophosphamide. General observations from the study: Blood and skin or GI T cell repertoires showed limited TRB overlap.

Clones were read by immunoSEQ multiplex PCR, and TCRdb kept only the in-frame ones, dropping some. This sample includes 30,000 to 35,000 clones with no singletons; its ten biggest clones take up around 5%. From germline, CDR1 is LNHDA and CDR2 SQIVND (reference sequence). V shed 10 bases, J shed 6 bases, and the junction held 12 bases outside the gene matches. This CDR3 comprises 14 residues. This clone was seen repeatedly, ten times or more. Its antigen is unknown. Input material: PBMCs. V gene TRBV19 combines with J gene TRBJ1-5, with 7 bases fitting TRBD1. This TCR came from a young woman in good health and a related stem cell transplant donor. DNA for the CDR3: TGTGCCACAGAGACAGGGAATCATTTTCAGCCCCAGCATTTT. Translating gives CATETGNHFQPQHF.